The sample holds one count of the clone carrying this T cell receptor (beta chain). The data belong to a study of blood T cell repertoires in COVID-19. Whole-study context: Both acute and convalescent COVID-19 samples were obtained from the United States, Italy and Spain. PBMCs, B-cell-depleted T cells, or T cells were the source of the cDNA or gDNA that made up the material.

Authors' data handling: Researchers report that nucleated cell counts were estimated from reference gene primer amplification. This table comes from immunoSEQ multiplex PCR, and its TCRdb copy is limited to in-frame clones, with some not included. From that table come the V and J calls and clone size; the DNA was used to work out D and trimming. The data show hundreds of thousands of clones, with 82% seen just once and about 2% held by the top ten. Per germline, CDR1 SGDLS and CDR2 YYNGEE. Unmatched junction bases numbered 19, after V lost 4 bases and J lost 7 bases. This CDR3 contains 19 residues. This clonotype originated in an elderly woman with acute or convalescent COVID-19. The sequenced sample was peripheral blood. The chain links TRBV9 to TRBJ1-5, with 11 bases fitting TRBD1. CDR3 in DNA: TGTGCCAGCAGCCTGAAGGGACAGGGGGGCGCAGCCGGGAGCCAGCCCCAGCATTTT. This sequence encodes CASSLKGQGGAAGSQPQHF.